The T cell receptor beta chain described here comes from a study of cytomegalovirus exposure and HLA in healthy donors. Study-level background: The 120 validation repertoires, a later analysis reported, used the same platform as the 600 to 700 first-cohort repertoires. The study's findings and limits: Both high specificity and high sensitivity reportedly marked the classifier's diagnosis of cytomegalovirus status. There were some public TCRs occurring in many donors, but most TCR sequences were rare.

The CDR3 loop spans 15 amino acids. Germline V gene data show CDR1 as MNHEY and CDR2 as SMNVEV (reference sequence). With 6 bases removed from V and 7 bases from J, the gap between germline ends came to 22 bases. This clone is a singleton in its sample. Its target is unknown. Using immunoSEQ multiplex PCR, the repertoire was profiled, and TCRdb retains in-frame clones only, with some absent. The table has about 160,000 clones, roughly nine tenths seen once. The donors were part of the 120-subject validation cohort, which stood apart from the approximately 670-subject first cohort. V gene TRBV27 combines with J gene TRBJ2-7; D might be TRBD1 (5 bases). The TCR sequence derives from a woman aged 18-29 years in good health and CMV-seropositive. Input material: PBMCs. In nucleotides, the CDR3 is TGTGCCAGCAGCCGGACGACAGCCAACTACGAGGAGCAGTACTTC. As protein: CASSRTTANYEEQYF.